Detailed here is one T cell receptor beta chain. Its target is unknown. The CDR3 covers 15 residues. Trimming took 5 bases from V and 8 from J, leaving 19 bases between them. Per the germline V gene, CDR1 is SGHVS and CDR2 is FNYEAQ. Baseline, cycle 4 day 1, and cycle 7 day 1 were the blood sampling points. This specimen belongs to a study of OX40 agonist ivuxolimab in advanced cancers. For the study at large: Past anti-PD-1, anti-PD-L1 or anti-CTLA-4 therapy was accepted, and approximately 37% had received some.

The data were produced by immunoSEQ multiplex PCR, yet TCRdb's version contains in-frame clones alone and is incomplete. The sample lists 20,000 to 25,000 clones; approximately 78% were seen once. Study findings and constraints: CD8+ T cells showed, on average, more clonal expansion than CD4+ cells.

The sample here was CD4+ or CD8+ T cells sorted from blood, taken in a trial of the OX40 agonist ivuxolimab. The chain has TRBV7-6 and TRBJ2-1, with D possibly TRBD1 on 6 matching bases. The clonotype was recovered from an adult with an advanced solid tumor such as melanoma, head and neck, liver or kidney cancer. CDR3 loop: CASSDIRYRADEQFF. The DNA of the CDR3 is TGTGCCAGCAGCGATATCAGATACAGGGCCGATGAGCAGTTCTTC.